This TCR beta chain is from a study of blood T cell repertoires in COVID-19. In the study overall: Specimens from acute and convalescent COVID-19 originated in the United States, Italy and Spain. T cells, B-cell-depleted T cells, or PBMCs provided the cDNA or gDNA that served as material.

How the authors handled the data: Amplification from reference gene primers served as the basis for estimated nucleated cell counts. Profiling relied on immunoSEQ multiplex PCR, and the TCRdb table lists in-frame clones only, not all of them. D and trimming come from the DNA, and the V and J calls and clone size come from that table. Here the sample spans fewer than 110,000 clones, around 92% being singletons. Sequencing was performed on peripheral blood. The TCR originated in an older woman with acute or convalescent COVID-19.

This CDR3 is CASLDRGQSGELFF. The CDR3 DNA reads as TGTGCCAGCCTTGACAGGGGGCAGTCCGGGGAGCTGTTTTTT. V and J are TRBV19 and TRBJ2-2; TRBD1 agrees at 10 bases. CDR1 and CDR2 from the germline V gene are LNHDA and SQIVND (reference sequence). This CDR3 contains 14 residues. V dropped 9 bases and J dropped 6; count of bases not matched to a gene: 7.